The 30 T cell receptor beta chains listed next were all sequenced from one sample in a study of Ad26.COV2.S vaccination and SARS-CoV-2 variants. Measured with immunoSEQ multiplex PCR; TCRdb has only the in-frame clones, and not every one. The profile shows around 450,000 clones, nearly 90% of them singletons. Treatment specified: around 19 received Ad26.COV2.S at low or high dose, single or two shots; roughly five received placebo; per-sample allocation not given. Day 63 following the first vaccine or placebo injection was when the samples were taken. Material: peripheral blood, obtained in a trial of Ad26.COV2.S vaccine versus placebo. The receptor source for this set is a person aged 18-65 years who received the Ad26.COV2.S COVID-19 vaccine or a placebo.

A few counts support this clone. One junction end does not reproduce the germline sequence, and a read error may be involved. This chain connects TRBV30 to TRBJ1-1; D not resolved. The CDR3 runs to 10 residues. Germline CDR1 is GTSNPN and CDR2 is SVGIG (reference sequence). The DNA of the CDR3 is TGTGCCTGGAGCAAGGTTAACCGCTACTTT. It codes for CAWSKVNRYF.

The chain carries TRBV5-1 and TRBJ2-3, with 7 bases that match TRBD2. CDR3 size: 16 residues. Looked up from germline, CDR1 is SGHRS and CDR2 is YFSETQ. Trimming cost V 4 bases and J 1 base; bases outside gene matches: 9. The CDR3 loop is CASSLTSELGTDTQYF. CDR3 DNA: TGCGCCAGCAGCCTAACTAGCGAGCTGGGCACAGATACGCAGTATTTT.

J is TRBJ1-2 and V is TRBV7-9; possibly TRBD1 for D (5 bases). V was pared by 1 base and J by 3 bases, with 15 bases between. Per germline, CDR1 SEHNR and CDR2 FQNEAQ (reference sequence). There are 16 residues in the CDR3. CDR3 amino acids: CASSLEQAKKYYGYTF. The CDR3 nucleotides are TGTGCCAGCAGCTTAGAACAGGCAAAAAAGTACTATGGCTACACCTTC.

The chain joins TRBV6-2 or TRBV6-3 to TRBJ2-7; tentatively, D is TRBD1 or TRBD2 (5 bases each). Germline CDR1 reads MNHEY; CDR2 reads SVGEGT. The CDR3 has 15 residues. Trimming removed 0 bases from V and 2 bases from J, with 11 bases in between. The CDR3, as DNA: TGTGCCAGCAGTTACTCCATTGGGGGAACCTACGAGCAGTACTTC. The encoded protein is CASSYSIGGTYEQYF.

This chain links TRBV7-3 with TRBJ2-7; 9 bases match TRBD1. Germline V gene lookup returns CDR1 SGHTA and CDR2 FQGTGA. The CDR3 consists of 14 residues. After removal of 0 bases from V and 9 bases from J, the junction contained 6 bases not matched to a gene. The CDR3 DNA is TGTGCCAGCAGCTTAACCGGGACAGGGTCAGTGCAGTACTTC. Translating gives CASSLTGTGSVQYF. Using reference TRBV7-3 and TRBJ2-7 for the parts outside the CDR3, the full variable domain is GAGVSQTPSNKVTEKGKYVELRCDPISGHTALYWYRQSLGQGPEFLIYFQGTGAADDSGLPNDRFFAVRPEGSVSTLKIQRTERGDSAVYLCASSLTGTGSVQYFGPGTRLTVT.

This clone was picked up a small number of times. The chain couples TRBV28 to TRBJ1-2; maybe TRBD1 (5 bases). The CDR3 is 11 residues long. Germline CDR1 MDHEN, CDR2 SYDVKM. V lost 2 bases to trimming and J lost 8 bases, with 6 bases between them. The CDR3 region is CASSLRGGYTF. CDR3 nucleotide sequence: TGTGCCAGCAGTTTAAGGGGCGGCTACACCTTC.

V is TRBV5-1 and J is TRBJ2-7; 14 nucleotides align to TRBD2. V gave up 4 bases and J gave up 2 bases; unmatched junction bases: 8. This CDR3 spans 17 amino acids. Germline CDR1 reads SGHRS; CDR2 reads YFSETQ. CDR3 in amino acids: CASSPGTSGSVTYEQYF. DNA for the CDR3: TGCGCCAGCAGCCCGGGGACTAGCGGGAGTGTTACCTACGAGCAGTACTTC. Full variable domain (remainder filled in from reference TRBV5-1 and TRBJ2-7): KAGVTQTPRYLIKTRGQQVTLSCSPISGHRSVSWYQQTPGQGLQFLFEYFSETQRNKGNFPGRFSGRQFSNSRSEMNVSTLELGDSALYLCASSPGTSGSVTYEQYFGPGTRLTVT.

J is TRBJ2-1 and V is TRBV24-1; perhaps TRBD1 as D (8 bases). Germline assignment: CDR1 KGHDR and CDR2 SFDVKD. The CDR3 consists of 15 residues. V was trimmed by 3 bases and J by 10 bases, leaving 18 bases between them. The CDR3 is CATSDQGAGVGEQFF. The CDR3 coding sequence is TGTGCCACCAGTGATCAGGGGGCGGGGGTTGGGGAGCAGTTCTTC.

The V call is TRBV18, the J call TRBJ1-1, with D possibly matching TRBD1 (6 bases). The CDR3 contains 13 residues. Germline values: CDR1 KGHSH, CDR2 LQKENI. V was clipped by 0 bases and J by 7 bases, with 9 bases between them. The CDR3 loop reads CASSPPMDSEAFF. Here the CDR3 DNA reads TGTGCCAGCTCACCACCCATGGACAGTGAAGCTTTCTTT.

This chain links TRBV5-1 with TRBJ2-7; D is ambiguous. This CDR3 has 14 residues. Germline V gives CDR1 SGHRS, CDR2 YFSETQ. V was cut by 4 bases and J by 6 bases, with 17 bases left in between. This chain's CDR3 is CASSVTVPEGEQYF. CDR3 nucleotide sequence: TGCGCCAGCAGCGTGACGGTCCCGGAAGGCGAGCAGTACTTC.

This clone was picked up one time. The chain has TRBV7-9 and TRBJ1-1; 8 bases are a match to TRBD1. Germline V gene data show CDR1 as SEHNR and CDR2 as FQNEAQ (reference sequence). Losses at the gene ends were 5 bases for V and 7 bases for J; bases not matched to a gene: 6. This CDR3 has 13 residues. In DNA, the CDR3 is TGTGCCAGCAGCAGGGGACAGGACTATGAAGCTTTCTTT. Protein: CASSRGQDYEAFF.

The CDR3 reads CASEDRDDSNQPQHF. CDR3 nucleotide sequence: TGTGCCAGCGAAGACCGGGACGATAGCAATCAGCCCCAGCATTTT. The gene calls are TRBV2 and TRBJ1-5, with TRBD1 as a possible D gene (5 bases). Germline CDR1 and CDR2: SNHLY and FYNNEI. The CDR3 loop spans 15 amino acids. Trimming took off 8 bases at V and 0 bases at J, with 14 bases between the two ends.

This chain uses TRBV30 with TRBJ1-1; D is possibly TRBD1 (6 bases). V gave up 0 bases and J gave up 12 bases, with 11 bases separating them. The germline gives CDR1 GTSNPN, CDR2 SVGIG (reference sequence). This CDR3 contains 11 residues. The CDR3 bases are TGTGCCTGGAGTGTAAGCCAGGGGACTTTCTTT. This sequence encodes CAWSVSQGTFF.

V gene TRBV27 combines with J gene TRBJ1-5; 9 nucleotides match TRBD1. V lost 4 bases and J lost 4; bases outside the gene matches: 5. Germline-derived CDR1 and CDR2 are MNHEY and SMNVEV (reference sequence). The CDR3 runs 15 residues. The DNA of the CDR3 is TGTGCCAGCAGTTCCTCCGGACAGGGGAATCAGCCCCAGCATTTT. It codes for CASSSSGQGNQPQHF.

The gene calls are TRBV10-3 and TRBJ1-2; perhaps TRBD1 as D (6 bases). The CDR3 spans 15 residues. Germline V gene lookup returns CDR1 ENHRY and CDR2 SYGVKD. The V end was cut by 4 bases, the J end by 4 bases, with 16 bases between. CDR3: CAISATRDKFYGYTF. CDR3 DNA: TGTGCCATCAGTGCGACCCGGGACAAATTCTATGGCTACACCTTC.

This rearrangement joins TRBV9 to TRBJ2-3, with TRBD1 matching 7 bases. The germline gives CDR1 SGDLS, CDR2 YYNGEE. The CDR3 spans 14 residues. V gave up 2 bases and J gave up 5 bases; unmatched junction bases: 5. The CDR3 is CASSVRGQVDTQYF. In nucleotides, the CDR3 is TGTGCCAGCAGCGTGAGGGGGCAGGTAGATACGCAGTATTTT.

This sequence joins TRBV6-5 and TRBJ2-5, with TRBD2 matching over 9 bases. V shed 5 bases and J 5 bases; nucleotides not matched to a gene: 9. The CDR3 is 15 amino acids. Germline-derived CDR1 and CDR2 are MNHEY and SVGAGI. The CDR3 spells CASSRSSGAGETQYF. DNA of the CDR3: TGTGCCAGCAGTCGTTCTAGCGGGGCAGGGGAGACCCAGTACTTC.

The table lists this clone with a count of one. The V gene is TRBV29-1, the J gene TRBJ1-2, with TRBD1 matching over 8 bases. J gave up 14 bases and V 8 bases, and 7 bases lay outside the gene matches. Germline V gene data show CDR1 as SQVTM and CDR2 as ANQGSEA. This CDR3 comprises 9 residues. In DNA form, the CDR3 reads TGCAGCTCGGGACAGGATGCGACCTTC. Translating gives CSSGQDATF.

The chain links TRBV18 to TRBJ2-2; D unclear. The V end lost 3 bases, the J end lost 1 base, and 9 bases lay between the germline ends. CDR1 KGHSH and CDR2 LQKENI come from the germline V gene. This CDR3 has 15 amino acids. The CDR3 sequence: CASSPGSENTGELFF. CDR3 coding DNA: TGTGCCAGCTCACCGGGCAGCGAGAACACCGGGGAGCTGTTTTTT.

The chain employs TRBV7-2 and TRBJ2-1, with 11 bases that match TRBD1. This CDR3 has 15 residues. CDR1 is SGHTA, CDR2 FQGNSA, per germline. The J segment lost 14 bases and the V segment lost 5 bases, leaving 14 bases of the junction unmatched. This chain's CDR3 is CASSRQNGQGALKFF. The CDR3 bases are TGTGCCAGCAGCCGCCAGAACGGACAGGGGGCCTTAAAGTTCTTC.

The genes are TRBV19 and TRBJ1-5; TRBD1 is a possible D gene (5 bases). V shed 3 bases and J shed 0 bases, with 18 bases lying between them. This CDR3 is 18 amino acids long. The germline gives CDR1 LNHDA, CDR2 SQIVND (reference sequence). CDR3 bases: TGTGCCAGTAGTATTGACAGTCTGATCGACTATAGCAATCAGCCCCAGCATTTT. Translating it yields CASSIDSLIDYSNQPQHF.

CDR3 amino acids: CASSILTSGGPDTQYF. The CDR3 region has the DNA TGTGCCAGTAGTATTCTTACTAGCGGGGGACCAGATACGCAGTATTTT. The rearrangement joins TRBV19 to TRBJ2-3; the match to TRBD2 covers 11 bases. V was pared by 3 bases and J by 4 bases, with 6 bases of the junction left unmatched. The V gene's germline CDR1 is LNHDA and CDR2 SQIVND (reference sequence). The CDR3 is 16 amino acids.

The CDR3 DNA sequence: TGTGCCTGGAGTCCGAGGGCTGTGAACTATGGCTACACCTTC. Protein product: CAWSPRAVNYGYTF. V is TRBV30 and J is TRBJ1-2; D gene ambiguous. The CDR3 covers 14 residues. V was shortened by 2 bases and J by 2 bases, with 12 bases between the two germline ends. CDR1 is GTSNPN and CDR2 is SVGIG in the germline V gene (reference sequence).

The CDR3 DNA sequence: TGTGCCTCCGGGGGACTAGCGGGAGTGCATAGCTCCTACGAGCAGTACTTC. It codes for CASGGLAGVHSSYEQYF. V gene TRBV24-1 combines with J gene TRBJ2-7; TRBD2 agrees at 14 bases. The CDR3 has 17 residues. In germline, CDR1 is KGHDR, CDR2 SFDVKD. V lost 12 bases and J lost 0; bases outside the gene matches: 12.

The chain recombines TRBV7-2 with TRBJ2-1, with 13 positions matching TRBD2. The CDR3 spans 18 residues. Germline trimming cut 1 base from V and 4 bases from J; bases unmatched to any gene: 7. CDR1 and CDR2 from the germline V gene are SGHTA and FQGNSA. The chain's CDR3 is CASSLGTSGGPTYNEQFF. The CDR3 nucleotides are TGTGCCAGCAGCTTAGGGACTAGCGGGGGTCCGACGTACAATGAGCAGTTCTTC.

The chain uses TRBV25-1 and TRBJ2-1; D not certain. Germline V lookup: CDR1 MGHDK, CDR2 SYGVNS. The CDR3 sequence is 16 residues long. V was pared by 3 bases and J by 2 bases, with 14 bases between. The CDR3 sequence is CASSDVAELAYNEQFF. The CDR3 nucleotides are TGTGCCAGCAGTGACGTTGCCGAACTGGCCTACAATGAGCAGTTCTTC. Filled out from reference TRBV25-1 and TRBJ2-1, the complete variable domain reads EADIYQTPRYLVIGTGKKITLECSQTMGHDKMYWYQQDPGMELHLIHYSYGVNSTEKGDLSSESTVSRIRTEHFPLTLESARPSHTSQYLCASSDVAELAYNEQFFGPGTRLTVL.

The rearrangement links TRBV28 to TRBJ2-5; D is unclear. The germline V gene encodes CDR1 MDHEN and CDR2 SYDVKM. The CDR3 has 13 amino acids. The V gene lost 5 bases and the J gene lost 7 bases, with 14 bases spanning the gap. The CDR3 protein is CASSPPRGRTQYF. CDR3 coding DNA: TGTGCCAGCAGTCCACCCCGCGGCAGGACCCAGTACTTC.

The chain has TRBV7-2 and TRBJ2-4; D might be TRBD1 or TRBD2, each matching 7 bases. The length of the CDR3 is 17 residues. V lost 3 bases and J lost 0, with 15 bases in between. The V gene's germline CDR1 is SGHTA and CDR2 FQGNSA. This chain's CDR3 is CASSFRGRGLAKNIQYF. The CDR3 DNA sequence: TGTGCCAGCAGCTTCCGAGGGAGGGGGCTAGCCAAAAACATTCAGTACTTC. The entire variable domain, with the rest obtained from reference TRBV7-2 and TRBJ2-4, is as follows: GAGVSQSPSNKVTEKGKDVELRCDPISGHTALYWYRQSLGQGLEFLIYFQGNSAPDKSGLPSDRFSAERTGGSVSTLTIQRTQQEDSAVYLCASSFRGRGLAKNIQYFGAGTRLSVL.

This clone was detected a few times. The genes are TRBV6-4 and TRBJ2-1; TRBD2 aligns across 8 bases. Germline V gene sequence: CDR1 MRHNA, CDR2 SNTAGT. The J segment lost 4 bases and the V segment lost 9 bases, leaving 14 bases of the junction unmatched. The CDR3 totals 16 residues. In DNA, the CDR3 is TGTGCCAGTAGCAGTAACGCGGGAGGATTGTACAATGAGCAGTTCTTC. This translates into CASSSNAGGLYNEQFF.

The rearrangement joins TRBV10-2 to TRBJ2-5; D is ambiguous. The germline V and J ends were trimmed by 4 bases and 6 bases, with 9 bases remaining between them. The CDR3 is made up of 12 amino acids. The germline V gene has CDR1 WSHSY and CDR2 SAAADI. CDR3: CASSAGRQTQYF. The CDR3 DNA reads TGCGCCAGCAGTGCCGGGCGGCAGACCCAGTACTTC.